This T cell receptor beta chain was documented in a study of Graves' ophthalmopathy and Graves' hyperthyroidism. Patients with other autoimmune diseases, uncontrolled infections, pregnancy or lactation were excluded. Clinical symptoms, serum thyroxine, TRAb, thyroid ultrasound and orbital computed tomography formed the basis of diagnosis. The authors amplified TCR beta CDR3 regions from RNA transcripts. HTBI-primed RT-PCR formed the first round, and a multiplex PCR formed the second. Each CDR3 protein is one row after TCRdb ran MiXCR on the multiplex PCR reads. The sample holds roughly 500,000 distinct CDR3 sequences, approximately 15% seen once. This clonotype was observed at least ten times. Between the trimmed V and J ends, which lost 5 bases and 7 bases, there was a span of 8 bases. From germline, CDR1 is SNHLY and CDR2 FYNNEI. This CDR3 has 11 residues.

The TCR was taken from a woman under 40 with Graves' ophthalmopathy. V is TRBV2 and J is TRBJ1-1; D uncertain. Sequencing was performed on blood. The CDR3 DNA reads as TGTGCCAGCAGTCCCAGACATGAAGCTTTCTTT. As protein: CASSPRHEAFF.